Here is one TCR beta chain with its context. Clones were read by immunoSEQ multiplex PCR, and TCRdb kept only the in-frame ones, dropping some. The top ten clones hold 1.5% to 2% of a sample with hundreds of thousands of clones, about 80% of them seen once. This record belongs to a study of shared clonotypes between healthy human individuals. A CD45RA-negative memory subset and a CD45RA+ naive subset were separated from the CD4+ cells. The source material was memory CD4+ T cells sorted from blood. Subset indicated: CD45RA-negative fraction. This clonotype originated in a woman under 40 in good health.

CDR3 DNA sequence: TGTGCCAGTAGCCTGGGGGACAGGACCTATGGCTACACCTTC. It yields the protein CASSLGDRTYGYTF. V gene TRBV19 combines with J gene TRBJ1-2, with 8 bases fitting TRBD1. The CDR3 spans 14 residues. Germline CDR1 is LNHDA and CDR2 is SQIVND (reference sequence). The V segment lost 6 bases and the J segment 4 bases; nucleotides outside the gene matches: 7.